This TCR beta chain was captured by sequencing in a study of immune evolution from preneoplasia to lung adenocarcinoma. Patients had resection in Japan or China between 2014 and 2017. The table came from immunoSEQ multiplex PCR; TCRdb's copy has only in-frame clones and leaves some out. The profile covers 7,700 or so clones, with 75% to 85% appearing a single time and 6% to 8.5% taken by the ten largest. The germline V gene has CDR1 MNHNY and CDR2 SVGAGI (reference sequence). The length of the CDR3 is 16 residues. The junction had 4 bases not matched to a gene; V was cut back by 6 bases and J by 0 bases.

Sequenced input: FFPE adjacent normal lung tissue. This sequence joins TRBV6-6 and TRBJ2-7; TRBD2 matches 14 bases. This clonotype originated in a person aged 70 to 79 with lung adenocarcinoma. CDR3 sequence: CASRGTSGGSSYEQYF. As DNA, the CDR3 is TGTGCCAGCAGGGGGACTAGCGGGGGAAGCTCCTACGAGCAGTACTTC.